A selection of T cell receptor beta chains follows, all from one sample in a study of cytomegalovirus exposure and HLA in healthy donors. Sequenced by immunoSEQ multiplex PCR; TCRdb stores in-frame clones only, minus some. This sample has about 160,000 clones, with 65% to 85% found just once. The source material was PBMCs. These receptors were obtained from a woman between 40 and 55 years old in good health and CMV-seropositive. The CDR3 runs from the conserved cysteine through the conserved F or W. Each record gives: V gene, J gene, clone size, D gene, CDR3 DNA, CDR3 protein. A D gene is named only where the DNA matches it firmly. Part of the rows lack a size; the others show once, few, many or a class for expanded clones.

TRBV5-1	TRBJ2-1	NA	TRBD2	TGCGCCAGCAGCTTGGGATCACTAGCGGGGGGCACCTACAATGAGCAGTTCTTC	CASSLGSLAGGTYNEQFF
TRBV4-3	TRBJ1-4	NA	NA	TGCGCCAGCAGCCAAGATGGGCAGGGAGGGCAAAAACTGTTTTTT	CASSQDGQGGQKLFF
TRBV5-1	TRBJ2-7	NA	TRBD1	TGCGCCAGCAGCACAGGGGGCTACGAGCAGTACTTC	CASSTGGYEQYF
TRBV6-1	TRBJ2-7	few	TRBD1	TGTGCCACGGACAGGCTCTACGAGCAGTACTTC	CATDRLYEQYF
TRBV30	TRBJ1-2	once	NA	TGTGCCTGGAGTGCGCTACAGGGACGTGGCTACACCTTC	CAWSALQGRGYTF
TRBV10-1	TRBJ1-4	NA	NA	TGCGCCAGCACTTCCACCGGGAGGAGGAATGAAAAACTGTTTTTT	CASTSTGRRNEKLFF
TRBV5-1	TRBJ2-7	NA	NA	TGCGCCAGCAGCGACAGGACGGACTCCCCCTACGAGCAGTACTTC	CASSDRTDSPYEQYF
TRBV9	TRBJ2-5	NA	NA	TGTGCCAGCAGCCCTCAGACAGGGGAGGGGGAGACCCAGTACTTC	CASSPQTGEGETQYF
TRBV11-2	TRBJ2-7	NA	TRBD2	TGTGCCAGCAGGAGTAGCGGGGGTGGGGGCGAGCAGTACTTC	CASRSSGGGGEQYF
TRBV6-1	TRBJ1-4	NA	NA	TGTGCCAGCAGTTATAATGAAAAACTGTTTTTT	CASSYNEKLFF
TRBV7-6	TRBJ2-5	NA	NA	TGTGCCAGCAGCTTAGGACAGGGAAATTCGGGACTAGGGGAGACCCAGTACTTC	CASSLGQGNSGLGETQYF
TRBV19	TRBJ1-1	NA	TRBD1	TGTGCCAGTAGCTGGGACAGGGGCCCCAGCACTGAAGCTTTCTTT	CASSWDRGPSTEAFF
TRBV7-3	TRBJ2-1	NA	TRBD1	TGTGCCAGCAGCAGGACAGGGGGAGTAAACAATGAGCAGTTCTTC	CASSRTGGVNNEQFF
TRBV5-4	TRBJ2-5	NA	NA	TGTGCCAGCAGCTTACTAGGGTACGAGACCCAGTACTTC	CASSLLGYETQYF
TRBV5-1	TRBJ1-1	NA	TRBD1	TGCGCCAGCAGCCCCGGACAGGGGGAGGGAGCTTTCTTT	CASSPGQGEGAFF
TRBV4-2	TRBJ1-6	few	TRBD1	TGTGCCAGCAGCCAAGACGGACAGGGATATTCACCCCTCCACTTT	CASSQDGQGYSPLHF
TRBV19	TRBJ1-1	few	NA	TGTGCCAGTAGTATAGGAACAGGCGTTAACACTGAAGCTTTCTTT	CASSIGTGVNTEAFF
TRBV7-8	TRBJ1-6	NA	NA	TGTGCCAGCAGCCCTAGGGGGTCCTATAATTCACCCCTCCACTTT	CASSPRGSYNSPLHF
TRBV30	TRBJ2-7	NA	NA	TGTGCCTGGAGTGGTGGCAGCTACGAGCAGTACTTC	CAWSGGSYEQYF
TRBV7-7	TRBJ1-1	NA	NA	TGTGCTAGCAGCTTTTCTAAAAACACTGAAGCTTTCTTT	CASSFSKNTEAFF
TRBV19	TRBJ2-2	NA	NA	TGTGCCATTAATTCGGGGGACCCCACCGGGGAGCTGTTTTTT	CAINSGDPTGELFF
TRBV27	TRBJ1-4	few	NA	TGTGCCAGCAGTTTTTTCCAGGGTGGGAATGAAAAACTGTTTTTT	CASSFFQGGNEKLFF
TRBV7-8	TRBJ2-2	NA	TRBD1	TGTGCCAGCAGCTACAGGGACAGTAACACCGGGGAGCTGTTTTTT	CASSYRDSNTGELFF